Listed below are T cell receptor beta chains from one sample, sequenced in a study of T cells in Graves' hyperthyroidism and ophthalmopathy. TCRdb itself ran the multiplex PCR reads through MiXCR, one entry per CDR3 protein. This table has about 380,000 distinct CDR3 sequences, 11% to 15% appearing once. Sequenced input: blood. The receptor set was obtained from a woman aged 55-70 years with Graves' hyperthyroidism. Each CDR3 is given with its conserved first and last residue. The D gene is left open where the match is weak. Not every row has a clone size; where given, it reads once, few, many or a size class.

D	V	size	J	CDR3	DNA
TRBD1	TRBV5-1	-	TRBJ2-5	CASNRDRSQETQYF	TGCGCCAGCAACCGGGACAGGAGCCAAGAGACCCAGTACTTC
TRBD1	TRBV25-1	many	TRBJ1-1	CASSEPPGQGNTEAFF	TGTGCCAGCAGTGAGCCTCCGGGACAGGGGAACACTGAAGCTTTCTTT
-	TRBV6-2/TRBV6-3	many	TRBJ1-1	CASSQTGLGTEAFF	TGTGCCAGCAGTCAGACGGGGTTAGGAACTGAAGCTTTCTTT
TRBD2	TRBV19	-	TRBJ2-2	CASMSLAGATGELFF	TGTGCCAGTATGTCACTAGCGGGAGCCACCGGGGAGCTGTTTTTT
TRBD2	TRBV12-3/TRBV12-4	many	TRBJ2-3	CARKVSAGLGSPPCTDTQYF	TGTGCCAGGAAGGTCTCAGCAGGACTAGGTTCCCCCCCCTGCACAGATACGCAGTATTTT
-	TRBV7-6	-	TRBJ2-5	CASSLEGERAETQYF	TGTGCCAGCAGCTTAGAGGGGGAGAGGGCAGAGACCCAGTACTTC
-	TRBV18	few	TRBJ2-1	CASSPYRDPNEQFF	TGTGCCAGCTCACCATACAGGGACCCCAATGAGCAGTTCTTC
TRBD1	TRBV11-3	many	TRBJ1-4	CASSQGVATNEKLFF	TGTGCCAGCAGTCAGGGGGTTGCGACTAATGAAAAACTGTTTTTT
-	TRBV7-2	few	TRBJ1-1	CASSLSWTVNTEAFF	TGTGCCAGCAGCTTAAGCTGGACAGTGAACACTGAAGCTTTCTTT
-	TRBV6-1	many	TRBJ2-7	CASSVTGQGAETYEQYF	TGTGCCAGCAGTGTAACCGGGCAAGGGGCGGAGACCTACGAGCAGTACTTC
TRBD1	TRBV20-1	-	TRBJ2-1	CSARETGTGVNEQFF	TGCAGTGCTAGGGAGACCGGGACAGGGGTCAATGAGCAGTTCTTC
TRBD1	TRBV5-1	-	TRBJ2-5	CASSLEEGAMRETQYF	TGCGCCAGCAGCTTGGAAGAGGGGGCTATGAGAGAGACCCAGTACTTC
TRBD2	TRBV9	few	TRBJ2-2	CASSPTPGRAELFF	TGTGCCAGCAGCCCCACCCCCGGGAGGGCAGAGCTGTTTTTT
-	TRBV2	-	TRBJ1-5	CASSEQGNSNQPQHF	TGTGCCAGCAGTGAACAAGGGAATAGCAATCAGCCCCAGCATTTT
TRBD2	TRBV6-1	many	TRBJ2-7	CASSRTSGRAIDEQYF	TGTGCCAGCAGCCGGACTAGCGGGAGGGCCATCGACGAGCAGTACTTC
TRBD2	TRBV18	many	TRBJ2-4	CASSPPNAIPGGIQYF	TGTGCCAGCTCACCACCGAACGCCATCCCGGGGGGAATTCAGTACTTC
TRBD1	TRBV10-3	many	TRBJ2-6	CAISPITGASGANVLTF	TGTGCCATCAGTCCTATCACAGGGGCCTCTGGGGCCAACGTCCTGACTTTC
TRBD2	TRBV3-1	many	TRBJ2-7	CASSQGLASTGYEQYF	TGTGCCAGCAGCCAAGGACTAGCGTCAACGGGTTACGAGCAGTACTTC
-	TRBV15	few	TRBJ1-5	CATSREQGTPQHF	TGTGCCACCAGCAGAGAACAGGGAACGCCCCAGCATTTT
TRBD2	TRBV5-1	few	TRBJ2-1	CASSLVASGATYNEQFF	TGCGCCAGCAGCTTGGTGGCTAGCGGGGCCACCTACAATGAGCAGTTCTTC
-	TRBV5-1	-	TRBJ2-1	CASSWAQTRREQFF	TGCGCCAGCAGCTGGGCCCAGACTAGGCGTGAGCAGTTCTTC
-	TRBV10-3	many	TRBJ1-2	CAISEVSALYGYTF	TGTGCCATCAGTGAGGTGTCAGCTCTCTATGGCTACACCTTC
-	TRBV5-4	-	TRBJ1-4	CASSLASNEKLFF	TGTGCCAGCAGCTTGGCTTCCAATGAAAAACTGTTTTTT
TRBD1	TRBV20-1	few	TRBJ1-4	CSARDLGQSNEKLFF	TGCAGTGCTAGAGATTTGGGACAGAGTAATGAAAAACTGTTTTTT
-	TRBV25-1	-	TRBJ1-2	CASSAISHNYGYTF	TGTGCCAGCAGTGCAATCTCCCACAACTATGGCTACACCTTC
TRBD1	TRBV9	-	TRBJ2-7	CASSVFTGGDEQYF	TGTGCCAGCAGCGTATTCACAGGGGGCGACGAGCAGTACTTC
-	TRBV5-4	many	TRBJ2-5	CASSLAVGATGRETQYF	TGTGCCAGCAGCTTGGCCGTGGGGGCAACAGGCAGGGAGACCCAGTACTTC
TRBD1	TRBV27	-	TRBJ2-7	CASSFPGTGVGEQYF	TGTGCCAGCAGTTTCCCCGGGACAGGGGTTGGCGAGCAGTACTTC
-	TRBV24-1	few	TRBJ2-2	CATSDLQGFGTGELFF	TGTGCCACCAGTGACCTACAGGGTTTTGGCACCGGGGAGCTGTTTTTT
-	TRBV4-1	many	TRBJ2-7	CASSQQYRQDSYEQYF	TGCGCCAGCAGCCAACAGTATCGACAGGACTCCTACGAGCAGTACTTC
-	TRBV6-1	many	TRBJ1-1	CASTANRRTEAFF	TGTGCCAGCACCGCGAACAGGCGCACTGAAGCTTTCTTT
TRBD2	TRBV5-6	-	TRBJ2-3	CASSEFRREGQVDTQYF	TGTGCCAGCAGCGAATTTCGGCGGGAGGGCCAGGTAGATACGCAGTATTTT
-	TRBV11-2	many	TRBJ2-7	CASSLQTGFYEQYF	TGTGCCAGCAGCTTACAGACAGGATTCTACGAGCAGTACTTC
-	TRBV2	many	TRBJ1-5	CASVQGANQPQHF	TGTGCCAGCGTTCAGGGCGCCAATCAGCCCCAGCATTTT
TRBD2	TRBV12-5	many	TRBJ2-5	CASGLSLGPGGDEQETQYF	TGTGCTAGTGGTTTGTCCCTGGGCCCGGGGGGAGACGAGCAAGAGACCCAGTACTTC
TRBD1	TRBV9	-	TRBJ2-3	CASSGRDRVTDTQYF	TGTGCCAGCAGCGGCCGGGACAGGGTTACAGATACGCAGTATTTT
TRBD2	TRBV12-3/TRBV12-4	many	TRBJ2-3	CASRPLAGAVDTQYF	TGTGCCAGCAGACCACTAGCGGGAGCGGTAGATACGCAGTATTTT
-	TRBV5-4	many	TRBJ2-1	CASSLAPQGLNEQFF	TGTGCCAGCAGCTTGGCCCCCCAGGGACTTAATGAGCAGTTCTTC
-	TRBV10-3	many	TRBJ2-7	CAISEPYEQYF	TGTGCCATCAGTGAACCCTACGAGCAGTACTTC
-	TRBV7-9	-	TRBJ1-5	CASRHSRQDSNQPQHF	TGTGCCAGCAGACATAGCCGACAGGATAGCAATCAGCCCCAGCATTTT
TRBD1	TRBV19	-	TRBJ1-1	CASSAGQGAVGPGTEAFF	TGTGCCAGTAGTGCCGGACAGGGGGCAGTGGGCCCCGGCACTGAAGCTTTCTTT
-	TRBV6-2/TRBV6-3	-	TRBJ1-5	CASSYSRGLVDQPQHF	TGTGCCAGCAGTTACTCGAGGGGACTAGTTGATCAGCCCCAGCATTTT
-	TRBV28	many	TRBJ2-1	CASSLPVGAGSYNEQFF	TGTGCCAGCAGTTTACCGGTGGGGGCGGGTTCCTACAATGAGCAGTTCTTC
TRBD2	TRBV11-3	many	TRBJ2-7	CASSDAGLAYPEQYF	TGTGCCAGCAGCGACGCGGGACTAGCGTACCCCGAGCAGTACTTC
TRBD2	TRBV7-3	many	TRBJ2-1	CASSLLSSGSNEQFF	TGTGCCAGCAGCTTACTTTCTAGCGGGAGTAATGAGCAGTTCTTC
TRBD2	TRBV6-1	many	TRBJ2-7	CASSRTSGSEQYF	TGTGCCAGCAGTCGGACTAGCGGTAGCGAGCAGTACTTC
-	TRBV10-3	many	TRBJ2-2	CAISGPTGELFF	TGTGCCATCAGTGGGCCCACCGGGGAGCTGTTTTTT
TRBD2	TRBV6-1	many	TRBJ2-7	CASSNPGGYEQYF	TGTGCCAGCAGCAACCCGGGGGGCTACGAGCAGTACTTC
TRBD2	TRBV12-3/TRBV12-4	many	TRBJ2-2	CASSSDREVYTGELFF	TGTGCCAGCAGTTCTGACCGGGAGGTATACACCGGGGAGCTGTTTTTT
-	TRBV6-1	many	TRBJ2-7	CASTSGFGSYEQYF	TGTGCCAGCACTTCGGGATTTGGGTCCTACGAGCAGTACTTC
TRBD2	TRBV24-1	many	TRBJ2-5	CATSDNEGAGARETQYF	TGTGCCACCAGTGACAACGAAGGGGCGGGAGCTAGGGAGACCCAGTACTTC
TRBD2	TRBV3-1	-	TRBJ2-7	CASSAQVAGVSEQYF	TGTGCCAGCAGCGCCCAGGTAGCGGGAGTCTCCGAGCAGTACTTC
TRBD1	TRBV30	many	TRBJ1-4	CAWSFGDRDGTNEKLFF	TGTGCCTGGAGTTTCGGGGACAGGGATGGGACTAATGAAAAACTGTTTTTT
-	TRBV20-1	-	TRBJ1-3	CSAKNRDSGNTIYF	TGCAGTGCTAAAAACAGGGATTCTGGAAACACCATATATTTT
-	TRBV5-6	many	TRBJ2-2	CASSWRDGTGELFF	TGTGCCAGCAGCTGGAGGGACGGCACCGGGGAGCTGTTTTTT
TRBD1	TRBV10-3	-	TRBJ1-1	CAIRSGTGNSPAFF	TGTGCCATCAGGTCAGGGACAGGTAATTCCCCAGCTTTCTTT
TRBD2	TRBV20-1	-	TRBJ2-3	CSAIRVAGEAGDTQYF	TGCAGTGCTATTCGGGTCGCGGGAGAGGCCGGAGATACGCAGTATTTT